This TCR beta chain stems from a study of regulatory T cells in long-lasting Graves disease. Combining iRepertoire HTBI primers with Arm-PCR of CDR3 regions, the authors built TCR beta libraries. TCRdb re-called the multiplex PCR reads through MiXCR, storing one row per CDR3 protein. The table shows 500,000 or so distinct CDR3 sequences, with approximately 16% occurring only once. Study conclusions and caveats: Persistent patients had a count of shared public clonotypes (roughly 2,500) that exceeded that of new patients (around 910).

As to time point: newly diagnosed GD, antithyroid drugs for less than 3 months. RNA extracted from PBMCs served as the sequencing template. The CDR3 consists of 14 residues. CDR1 is LNHNV and CDR2 is YYDKDF in the germline V gene (reference sequence). Trimming cost V 1 base and J 0 bases; bases outside gene matches: 0. About this clonotype itself: Its antigen is unknown.

The sample was also reused in another study, on T cells in Graves' hyperthyroidism and ophthalmopathy.

This sequence was found in a woman aged 35-65 years with Graves disease. J is TRBJ2-7 and V is TRBV15, with 7 bases fitting TRBD1. Sequenced material: peripheral blood mononuclear cells (PBMCs), taken at new diagnosis, from a patient treated with antithyroid drugs. The CDR3 loop reads CATSRGTGSYEQYF. DNA of the CDR3: TGTGCCACCAGCAGAGGGACAGGCTCCTACGAGCAGTACTTC.